A single sample gave rise to the 24 T cell receptor beta chains below, sequenced in a study of cytomegalovirus exposure and HLA in healthy donors. Researchers ran the PCR with 60 Vbeta and 13 Jbeta primers. Generated by immunoSEQ multiplex PCR, the TCRdb table keeps only in-frame clones and is missing some. This sample's clone table lists 100,000 to 150,000 clones. Sequenced material: PBMCs. These receptors originate from a man aged 25-45 years in good health and CMV-seronegative.

This chain links TRBV6-5 with TRBJ1-1; TRBD1 matches at 7 bases. The CDR3 is 11 amino acids. The germline gives CDR1 MNHEY, CDR2 SVGAGI. The trim removed 7 bases at V and 14 bases at J, leaving 10 bases unmatched. The CDR3 nucleotides are TGTGCCAGCACTCAGGGGGGCCGGGGGTTCTTT. It yields the protein CASTQGGRGFF.

This sequence joins TRBV6-5 and TRBJ2-7; D unclear. The V and J ends lost 0 bases and 0 bases respectively, with 9 bases between them. The CDR3 contains 15 residues. The V gene's germline CDR1 is MNHEY and CDR2 SVGAGI. The CDR3, as DNA: TGTGCCAGCAGTTACTCGAGCACAGCCTCCTACGAGCAGTACTTC. It is translated as CASSYSSTASYEQYF.

V gene TRBV29-1 combines with J gene TRBJ2-7; the match to TRBD2 covers 11 bases. V lost 4 bases, J lost 6 bases, and 5 bases stayed unmatched. The CDR3 has 13 amino acids. Germline V lookup: CDR1 SQVTM, CDR2 ANQGSEA. The CDR3 DNA reads as TGCAGCGTTGGTCGAACTAGCGGGGGCGAGCAGTACTTC. This translates into CSVGRTSGGEQYF.

V gene TRBV6-5 combines with J gene TRBJ2-7, with 10 bases lining up with TRBD1. With 2 bases clipped from V and 5 bases from J, the junction kept 3 bases outside the gene matches. The CDR3 length is 14 residues. Germline V lookup: CDR1 MNHEY, CDR2 SVGAGI. CDR3 nucleotide sequence: TGTGCCAGCAGTTACAGGGGACAGGGGCACGAGCAGTACTTC. Its translation is CASSYRGQGHEQYF.

The genes are TRBV25-1 and TRBJ2-7, with D unresolved. The CDR3 runs 13 residues. Per germline, CDR1 MGHDK and CDR2 SYGVNS. V was cut by 6 bases and J by 6 bases, with 15 bases left in between. CDR3 sequence reads: CASSGSPPREQYF. The CDR3 region has the DNA TGTGCCAGCAGCGGTTCCCCACCGCGCGAGCAGTACTTC.

This chain links TRBV27 with TRBJ2-7; 13 nucleotides line up with TRBD2. The CDR3 spans 18 residues. Trimming removed 6 bases from V and 1 base from J; junction bases left unmatched: 12. Germline loops: CDR1 MNHEY, CDR2 SMNVEV (reference sequence). The CDR3 here is CASRLTSGRADPSYEQYF. The DNA of the CDR3 is TGTGCCAGCAGGTTAACTAGCGGGAGGGCAGACCCTTCCTACGAGCAGTACTTC.

The rearrangement joins TRBV19 to TRBJ2-7, with TRBD2 matching over 12 bases. V lost 3 bases to trimming and J lost 4 bases; unmatched junction nucleotides: 4. CDR1 and CDR2 from the germline V gene are LNHDA and SQIVND (reference sequence). The CDR3 is made up of 15 amino acids. The CDR3 DNA sequence: TGTGCCAGTAGTATCTCTAGCGGGAGGGGATACGAGCAGTACTTC. This gives the protein CASSISSGRGYEQYF.

V usage is TRBV6-4 and J usage is TRBJ1-1; D is undetermined. Per the germline V gene, CDR1 is MRHNA and CDR2 is SNTAGT. This CDR3 is built from 13 residues. Between the trimmed V and J ends, which lost 2 bases and 1 base, there was a span of 5 bases. The DNA for the CDR3 is TGTGCCAGCAGTGACCAGGAGAACACTGAAGCTTTCTTT. Its protein is CASSDQENTEAFF.

CDR3: CASSGYRATNEKLFF. The CDR3 nucleotides read TGTGCCAGCAGCGGCTACAGGGCAACTAATGAAAAACTGTTTTTT. The V call is TRBV5-8, the J call TRBJ1-4; possibly TRBD1 for D (6 bases). The ends were cut back, 4 bases at V and 0 bases at J, with 10 bases in the middle. The CDR3 consists of 15 residues. The germline V gene encodes CDR1 SGHTS and CDR2 YDEGEE.

The chain recombines TRBV29-1 with TRBJ2-1; the match to TRBD1 covers 9 bases. Per the germline V gene, CDR1 is SQVTM and CDR2 is ANQGSEA. This CDR3 is built from 11 residues. Losses at the gene ends were 3 bases for V and 15 bases for J; bases not matched to a gene: 6. DNA for the CDR3: TGCAGCGTTGATACAGGGGGCAGGTCGTTCTTC. It specifies CSVDTGGRSFF.

The rearrangement uses TRBV25-1 and TRBJ2-1; 8 bases agree with TRBD2. V was clipped by 6 bases and J by 10 bases; unmatched bases: 14. This CDR3 has 15 residues. Germline CDR1 is MGHDK and CDR2 is SYGVNS. The CDR3 is CASSAPGLVGGEQFF. The CDR3, as DNA: TGTGCCAGCAGCGCGCCGGGACTAGTGGGTGGGGAGCAGTTCTTC.

The V and J genes are TRBV4-1 and TRBJ2-5; 9 nucleotides agree with TRBD2. CDR1 and CDR2 from the germline V gene are MGHRA and YSYEKL. The CDR3 has 15 residues. With 5 bases clipped from V and 7 bases from J, the junction kept 11 bases outside the gene matches. CDR3 sequence: CASSSGLAWMGTQYF. DNA for the CDR3: TGCGCCAGCAGCTCGGGACTAGCCTGGATGGGGACCCAGTACTTC.

The chain combines TRBV4-2 with TRBJ2-2, with a weak D call TRBD1 (7 bases). CDR1 LGHNA and CDR2 YNFKEQ come from the germline V gene. Trimming took 4 bases from V and 6 from J, leaving 9 bases between them. The CDR3 consists of 13 residues. The CDR3 is CASSPGGSGELFF. The DNA of the CDR3 is TGTGCCAGCAGCCCAGGGGGGTCCGGGGAGCTGTTTTTT.

V usage is TRBV27 and J usage is TRBJ2-7; D is possibly TRBD2 (5 bases). Germline V gene sequence: CDR1 MNHEY, CDR2 SMNVEV (reference sequence). There are 13 residues in the CDR3. The V gene lost 5 bases and the J gene lost 12 bases, with 20 bases spanning the gap. CDR3 coding DNA: TGTGCCAGCAGTCTGCCGGGATCCCGACGTAGGTACTTC. Encoded protein: CASSLPGSRRRYF.

The chain uses TRBV4-3 and TRBJ1-3; D might be TRBD1 (6 bases). The germline V gene encodes CDR1 LGHNA and CDR2 YSLEER. The CDR3 loop spans 14 amino acids. The V end was cut by 4 bases, the J end by 0 bases, with 7 bases between. CDR3 region: CASSRTDSGNTIYF. CDR3 sequence (DNA): TGCGCCAGCAGCCGGACAGACTCTGGAAACACCATATATTTT.

This chain joins TRBV27 and TRBJ2-1; 8 nucleotides line up with TRBD2. V gave up 7 bases and J gave up 7 bases; unmatched junction bases: 12. This CDR3 contains 15 residues. Germline V gene sequence: CDR1 MNHEY, CDR2 SMNVEV (reference sequence). CDR3: CASTLVGRGGNEQFF. The CDR3, as DNA: TGTGCCAGCACCCTTGTCGGACGGGGGGGGAATGAGCAGTTCTTC.

The gene calls are TRBV28 and TRBJ2-5, with 8 bases fitting TRBD1. Losses at the gene ends were 3 bases for V and 5 bases for J; bases not matched to a gene: 8. Germline V lookup: CDR1 MDHEN, CDR2 SYDVKM. The CDR3 runs to 15 residues. CDR3 nucleotides: TGTGCCAGCAGTTTCCTCTCAGGGGGCGCGGAGACCCAGTACTTC. It yields the protein CASSFLSGGAETQYF.

J is TRBJ1-4 and V is TRBV15; 7 bases match TRBD1. V lost 1 base and J lost 0; bases outside the gene matches: 8. The CDR3 length is 18 residues. Germline CDR1 LNHNV, CDR2 YYDKDF (reference sequence). CDR3 nucleotides: TGTGCCACCAGCAGAGTTAAAGGGGGCTCATCAACTAATGAAAAACTGTTTTTT. It is translated as CATSRVKGGSSTNEKLFF.

The chain couples TRBV4-2 to TRBJ2-1, with 8 nucleotides matching TRBD2. Looked up from germline, CDR1 is LGHNA and CDR2 is YNFKEQ. The V and J ends lost 0 bases and 7 bases, in that order; junction bases with no gene match: 8. The CDR3 runs 16 residues. This CDR3 reads CASSQDMSGSFNEQFF. In DNA, the CDR3 is TGTGCCAGCAGCCAAGATATGAGCGGGAGTTTTAATGAGCAGTTCTTC.

CDR3 bases: TGCAGCGTTGAATATGACAGCTCCTACGAGCAGTACTTC. Translated, it gives CSVEYDSSYEQYF. V and J are TRBV29-1 and TRBJ2-5; a weak D match, TRBD1 (5 bases). The assigned J gene may be wrong: the sequence end matches TRBJ2-7 better. CDR1 is SQVTM and CDR2 is ANQGSEA in the germline V gene. This CDR3 has 13 residues.

J is TRBJ2-7 and V is TRBV6-6; perhaps TRBD1 as D (5 bases). Trimming stripped 4 bases from V and 3 bases from J, with 16 bases between. The CDR3 has 15 residues. From germline, CDR1 is MNHNY and CDR2 SVGAGI (reference sequence). CDR3 sequence (DNA): TGTGCCAGCAGTTCCAAAGGGGTCCAGAACTACGAGCAGTACTTC. It translates to CASSSKGVQNYEQYF.

This chain connects TRBV5-6 to TRBJ2-1, with D uncertain. This CDR3 is built from 16 residues. Per germline, CDR1 SGHDT and CDR2 YYEEEE. V lost 0 bases and J lost 3, with 13 bases in between. This CDR3 reads CASSLEPRNRYNEQFF. Written as DNA, the CDR3 is TGTGCCAGCAGCTTGGAACCTAGAAACCGCTACAATGAGCAGTTCTTC.

The chain combines TRBV6-1 with TRBJ2-7, with 7 bases lining up with TRBD2. The V gene end was trimmed by 6 bases and the J gene end by 0 bases; junction bases not matched to a gene: 5. CDR1 and CDR2 (germline): MNHNS, SASEGT. This CDR3 has 14 amino acids. CDR3 coding DNA: TGTGCCAGCAGGCCAGCGGGACCCTCCTACGAGCAGTACTTC. This translates into CASRPAGPSYEQYF.

V is TRBV7-3 and J is TRBJ2-2; 8 bases map to TRBD1. CDR1 is SGHTA, CDR2 FQGTGA, per germline. The CDR3 loop spans 15 amino acids. Trimming at V came to 2 bases and at J to 3 bases, leaving 2 bases not matched to a gene. As DNA, the CDR3 is TGTGCCAGCAGCTTAGAGGGACAGGACACCGGGGAGCTGTTTTTT. Residues: CASSLEGQDTGELFF.